The clone carrying this TCR beta chain has ten or more counts. The antigen is undetermined. These data originate in a study of early T cells in non-severe SARS-CoV-2 infection. About the research overall: The sequenced material was bulk RNA from unsorted whole blood, and its chains were unpaired. Regarding the study as a whole: VDJdb-based matching was biased toward anti-spike CD8 responses and missed private and CD4 specificities.

TCRdb reprocessed the 5' RACE reads with MiXCR, giving one entry per CDR3 protein. The sample lists 40,000 to 45,000 distinct CDR3 sequences, roughly 6.1% occurring once. In germline, CDR1 is MNHEY, CDR2 SMNVEV (reference sequence). V lost 8 bases to trimming and J lost 5 bases, with 19 bases between them. The CDR3 spans 14 residues. The chain links TRBV27 to TRBJ2-7; D remains ambiguous. This clonotype was sampled from an adult who was a healthcare worker with PCR-confirmed SARS-CoV-2 infection or an uninfected control (not recorded which). The specimen comprised whole blood, sampled at baseline. CDR3 region: CASFPANRNHEQYF. In nucleotides, the CDR3 is TGTGCCAGCTTTCCTGCTAATCGCAACCACGAGCAGTACTTC.